The T cell receptor (beta chain) described here comes from a study of cytomegalovirus exposure and HLA in healthy donors (dated by TCRdb to 2015 to 2018). For the wider study: According to an earlier analysis of 587 of the donors, 150 million to 200 million T cells yielded 117 million unique TCR beta sequences and approximately 300 Gb of sequence data. An early release covering 550 to 700 HLA-typed donors comprised about 310 gigabases of sequencing data and tens of millions of unique TCR sequences. Among the roughly 380 genotyped donors, under 90% belonged to the genetic ancestry cluster associated with self-reported Caucasian donors. The aim of the study was to test whether cataloging public T cell receptors could identify signatures of past pathogen exposure. The study used immunosequencing to profile the T cell repertoires of some 600 subjects and linked those repertoires to cytomegalovirus serostatus. A separate validation cohort of roughly 130 different subjects was used in addition to the 666-subject first cohort. To predict cytomegalovirus infection status, the study combined high-throughput TCR immunosequencing, statistical association of individual TCRs with disease status, and machine learning. A later analysis re-examined previously published TCR beta repertoires from roughly 720 donors and added high-resolution HLA genotyping to investigate patterns of TCR occurrence. In the later analysis, no new phenotypic data were used to find candidate immune exposures; instead, reliance was placed on TCR beta sequences and their occurrence across donors. An earlier analysis of around 540 of the donors applied high-throughput TCR beta sequencing to assess whether each TCR beta V gene segment acted as functional or pseudogenic. Donor age, sex, ethnicity and CMV serostatus were collected together with the repertoire data. In a later genetic analysis, genome-wide SNP genotypes for about three fifths of the roughly 670 donors were used, and that subset was treated as a discovery cohort. Every repertoire in the discovery cohort had been generated on one and the same sequencing platform. Both class I and class II loci were covered by HLA typing, at four-digit resolution. The number of typed donors differed by locus: roughly 629-630 for A, B, C, DRB1 and DQB1; roughly 510 for DQA1; 606 for DPA1; and about 450 for DPB1. Several DR-DQ haplotypes were treated as single units for association and clustering because of strong linkage in the cohort. Among about 360 genotyped donors of the cohort, an average of around 240,000 unique TCR beta nucleotide sequences were sequenced per donor, 15% to 20% of them non-productive.

The V and J ends are trimmed by 1 base and 0 bases, leaving 9 bases between them. CDR1 and CDR2 are drawn from the germline V gene (reference sequence): LNHDA, SQIVND. Measured from the cysteine to the phenylalanine, the CDR3 is 15 residues long. The only DNA kept is the CDR3, 45 bases in frame from the first base. With respect to this clone: Its antigen specificity is not known.

The method was the immunoSEQ multiplex PCR assay. For the multiplex PCR, a mixture combining 60 forward primers for TCR Vbeta segments and 13 reverse primers for TCR Jbeta segments was used. A multiplex PCR assay on genomic DNA amplified the CDR3 region of rearranged TCR beta genes. Amplified TCR beta libraries were sequenced as 87-base-pair reads on the Illumina HiSeq System. On the authors' methods: Across the 500 to 850 repertoires, a later analysis counted tens of millions of unique TCR beta chains, 9.5 million to 13 million of which were shared by at least two donors. Raw reads were error-corrected and collapsed into unique sequences by a nearest-neighbor algorithm in which closely related sequences were merged to remove PCR and sequencing errors. Alignment of CDR3 sequences to IMGT reference sequences was used to assign V, D and J gene segments. For a sequence to be retained, a match of at least six nucleotides to both a V gene segment and a J gene segment was required. Rearrangements were called productive when the CDR3 lacked stop codons and stayed in frame with V and J; all others were non-productive. Following IMGT convention, CDR3 was defined as the stretch from the second conserved V-encoded cysteine up to the conserved J-encoded phenylalanine. In an earlier analysis of roughly 610 of the donors, sequences lacking an unambiguous match to a single V gene segment were excluded. In an earlier analysis of 587 of the donors, V segments were called functional above 56.7% productive rearrangements and were called segregating when the between-donor standard deviation exceeded 5%. A statistical classification framework was developed to diagnose cytomegalovirus status using the catalog of TCR beta chain sequences. V and J gene assignment, in a later analysis, came from comparing TCR nucleotide sequences with IMGT/GENE-DB human TR gene sequences. In a later analysis, CDR3 sequences and most-parsimonious VDJ recombination scenarios were assigned using the TCRdist pipeline. In a later analysis, each TCR beta chain was defined by its CDR3 amino acid sequence together with its V-gene family, and reads without a unique V-gene family were excluded. As a way to deal with suspected cross-contamination and a sequencing artifact, a later analysis dropped 450 to 600 nucleotide sequences that were highly shared and had low generation probability. A later analysis calculated a clonal expansion index for each public chain from normalized within-repertoire ranks of inferred template counts. Generation probabilities in a later analysis came from a VDJ recombination model fitted to out-of-frame rearrangements, and those results were checked against IGoR. In a later analysis, TCR-TCR, TCR-HLA and TCR-CMV co-occurrence was scored with hypergeometric tests, and a repertoire-size bias correction was applied to TCR pairs. To estimate false discovery rates, a later analysis permuted the HLA or CMV assignments 20 times. In a later analysis, co-occurring TCRs were grouped using DBSCAN, with TCRdist sequence similarity added in when clustering inside HLA-allele-positive subsets. Repertoires with fewer than 30,000 or more than 120,000 public chains were left out of co-occurrence clustering, as were about five repertoires with anomalous nucleotide sharing. In its TCRdb copy, this immuneACCESS table keeps in-frame sequences only and misses some clones. Where compared with another copy, unresolved V genes explain less than half of these, and the others have no known cause. The V and J calls and clone size come from that table; D and trimming were worked out from the DNA. The table for this sample records around 100,000 clones. The ten largest clones take up 3.7% of the sample.

The cohort comprised several hundred healthy bone marrow donors. At the time of sampling, all cohort members were nominally healthy, though unrecorded immune exposures were likely present. The donor was CMV seronegative and was included in the group of several hundred seronegative cohort members. A peripheral blood sample was provided by each donor, and peripheral blood mononuclear cells were used for TCR beta sequencing. The Qiagen DNeasy Blood Extraction Kit was used to extract genomic DNA from the blood cell samples. The full study reports these points: HLA typing was unavailable for some donors at each locus, so association tests used only the typed subset. Several of the top co-occurrence clusters appeared to be linked to parvovirus B19, influenza, CMV and Epstein-Barr virus, according to a later analysis. A later genetic analysis reported fewer N-insertions in productive TCRs among donors in an Asian-associated ancestry cluster than the approximately 670-donor mean. In the study, around 160 TCR beta chains were listed as associated with cytomegalovirus. Linkage disequilibrium might explain the correlated functional status among segregating V segments, but an unknown experimental factor could not be excluded. Specific HLA alleles were associated with 15,000 to 20,000 TCR beta sequences at a false discovery rate of 0.05 in a later analysis. Strong co-occurrence of HLA alleles, especially DR and DQ, made assigning TCR associations to individual alleles difficult. Immune exposure information for the cohort was limited to CMV serostatus. A cluster of highly shared sequence variants was judged likely to represent a technical artifact of the sequencing pipeline. Most TCR sequences were seen in very few donors, while some public TCRs were found in many individuals. A later analysis found that most CMV-associated TCR beta chains appeared HLA-restricted, with HLA associations seemingly driven largely by CMV exposure. In a later analysis, HLA-associated TCR beta chains showed more clonal expansion and lower generation probabilities than non-associated chains that were equally common. Because counts were too low, seventeen rarely observed V segments, including chromosome 9 orphons, were excluded from the earlier analysis of under 650 of the donors. In a later genetic analysis, a missense DCLRE1C variant was associated with V-gene and J-gene trimming of TCR beta chains, and the association was replicated in an independent cohort. In an earlier analysis of over 550 of the donors, most TCR beta V segments were observed in productive rearrangements about 87% or about 30% of the time, broadly matching IMGT annotations. The presence/absence analyses assumed that sequencing depth was roughly uniform across donors, and that assumption may not be true. In a later analysis, the rate of TCR association differed among HLA loci, with DRB1 alleles having the most associated TCRs and HLA-C alleles having the fewest. Cytomegalovirus status was reported to be diagnosed by the classifier with high specificity and sensitivity in both the original and validation cohorts. Three of the identified cytomegalovirus-associated TCR beta chains were confirmed in vitro to be specific for cytomegalovirus antigens. A further reported finding was that TCR beta sequences accurately predicted the HLA-A and HLA-B alleles for most subjects in the first cohort. According to the authors, the approach could potentially be generalized to other disease states and immunological phenotypes. Only TCR beta chains were sequenced in this cohort, and the absence of alpha or paired-chain data limited detectable features. Some IMGT-functional V segments, including TRBV6-2 and TRBV6-3, could not be distinguished by the 87-base-pair reads and were therefore excluded.

Material for sequencing was PBMCs. The TCR was taken from a young man in good health and CMV-seronegative. The receptor chain draws on TRBV19 and TRBJ1-1; the D gene cannot be named for sure. CDR3 sequence: CASSIVDFMNTEAFF. The DNA sequence is TGTGCCAGTAGTATAGTAGACTTCATGAACACTGAAGCTTTCTTT.